One and the same sample provided the 21 T cell receptor beta chains below, sequenced in a study of shared clonotypes between healthy human individuals. CD8 cells regarded as naive lacked CD45RO, were positively chosen for CCR7, and omitted terminally differentiated effector memory CD45RA+ cells. Assay used: immunoSEQ multiplex PCR; TCRdb lists only in-frame clones, some missing. Of some 2.1 million clones listed, just over 90% are singletons. Sequenced sample: naive CD8+ T cells from PBMCs. Receptor source: a man aged 18 to 30 in good health. Some clones in this sample may be carry-over from other donors' samples.

The V and J genes are TRBV30 and TRBJ2-3; 10 positions match TRBD2. The CDR3 is 15 amino acids. Germline trimming cut 2 bases from V and 1 base from J; bases unmatched to any gene: 3. The V gene's germline CDR1 is GTSNPN and CDR2 SVGIG (reference sequence). The CDR3, as DNA: TGTGCCTGGAGTTTGGGGACTAGCGGCACAGATACGCAGTATTTT. It specifies CAWSLGTSGTDTQYF.

The chain links TRBV29-1 to TRBJ1-2, with D possibly being TRBD1 (5 bases). The length of the CDR3 is 15 residues. Germline V CDR1 and CDR2: SQVTM, ANQGSEA. V gave up 2 bases and J gave up 2 bases, with 15 bases separating them. CDR3 protein: CSVETEGPLNYGYTF. The DNA for the CDR3 is TGCAGCGTTGAAACGGAGGGACCGCTGAACTATGGCTACACCTTC.

This chain links TRBV6-1 with TRBJ2-7, with 10 nucleotides matching TRBD2. J was trimmed by 6 bases and V by 5 bases; bases with no gene match: 10. CDR3 size: 15 residues. Germline V gives CDR1 MNHNS, CDR2 SASEGT. CDR3 in amino acids: CASSWTRLAGAEQYF. In DNA, the CDR3 is TGTGCCAGCAGTTGGACCCGACTAGCGGGTGCCGAGCAGTACTTC.

The genes are TRBV27 and TRBJ2-7; TRBD1 might be the D (5 bases). V dropped 3 bases and J dropped 4 bases, with 13 bases sitting between them. This CDR3 comprises 14 residues. From germline, CDR1 is MNHEY and CDR2 SMNVEV (reference sequence). The CDR3 DNA follows: TGTGCCAGCAGTTTGGCAGGGTTATCGTACGAGCAGTACTTC. This codes for CASSLAGLSYEQYF.

This clone is a singleton in its sample. The chain employs TRBV27 and TRBJ1-5; 9 positions match TRBD1. With 5 bases clipped from V and 5 bases from J, the junction kept 16 bases outside the gene matches. Germline values: CDR1 MNHEY, CDR2 SMNVEV (reference sequence). CDR3 size: 18 residues. In nucleotides, the CDR3 is TGTGCCAGCAGTACTACCCCGGGACAGGGACATTTTCATCAGCCCCAGCATTTT. Its protein product is CASSTTPGQGHFHQPQHF.

The rearrangement joins TRBV27 to TRBJ2-7; D tentatively fits TRBD1 or TRBD2 (5 bases each). The CDR3 totals 16 residues. Trimming shortened V by 0 bases and J by 2 bases, and 14 bases separated the two germline ends. Germline V gene sequence: CDR1 MNHEY, CDR2 SMNVEV (reference sequence). CDR3 amino acids: CASSLSKGTVTYEQYF. CDR3 sequence (DNA): TGTGCCAGCAGTTTATCGAAGGGGACGGTAACCTACGAGCAGTACTTC.

The V gene is TRBV9, the J gene TRBJ2-7; tentatively, D is TRBD2 (6 bases). CDR1 and CDR2 (germline): SGDLS, YYNGEE. CDR3 size: 14 residues. Between the trimmed V and J ends, which lost 0 bases and 2 bases, there was a span of 9 bases. CDR3 DNA sequence: TGTGCCAGCAGCGTAGGGGACTTACCCTACGAGCAGTACTTC. Its protein product is CASSVGDLPYEQYF.

The J gene is TRBJ2-2, the V gene TRBV18, with 7 bases identical to TRBD2. The V gene's germline CDR1 is KGHSH and CDR2 LQKENI. The CDR3 extends over 16 amino acids. J gave up 7 bases and V 3 bases, and 11 bases lay outside the gene matches. The CDR3 DNA reads as TGTGCCAGCTCACCGGTTGGCGGGAGAGGAAACGGGGAGCTGTTTTTT. Its translation is CASSPVGGRGNGELFF. Full variable domain (missing parts from reference TRBV18 and TRBJ2-2): NAGVMQNPRHLVRRRGQEARLRCSPMKGHSHVYWYRQLPEEGLKFMVYLQKENIIDESGMPKERFSAEFPKEGPSILRIQQVVRGDSAAYFCASSPVGGRGNGELFFGEGSRLTVL.

The chain is built from TRBV6-6 and TRBJ2-5, with a weak D call TRBD1 (6 bases). Germline V lookup: CDR1 MNHNY, CDR2 SVGAGI (reference sequence). V lost 0 bases and J lost 7, with 18 bases in between. This CDR3 spans 16 amino acids. The CDR3 DNA is TGTGCCAGCAGTTACTCCTCTGCAGGGGATAGGAGGACCCAGTACTTC. This encodes CASSYSSAGDRRTQYF.

The chain carries TRBV6-1 and TRBJ2-7, with no clear D. Germline CDR1 and CDR2: MNHNS and SASEGT. CDR3 length: 13 residues. The V end lost 10 bases, the J end lost 5 bases, and 18 bases lay between the germline ends. The CDR3 region has the DNA TGTGCCACACCGCGGAGTGGTCCCAACGAGCAGTACTTC. Its protein is CATPRSGPNEQYF.

This clone was counted between two and nine times. The same CDR3 also results from other DNA sequences found in this sample. This sequence joins TRBV19 and TRBJ2-1; 7 bases agree with TRBD2. Germline-derived CDR1 and CDR2 are LNHDA and SQIVND (reference sequence). The length of the CDR3 is 13 residues. Losses at the gene ends were 3 bases for V and 4 bases for J; bases not matched to a gene: 0. CDR3 residues: CASSMGLYNEQFF. The CDR3 bases are TGTGCCAGTAGTATGGGACTATACAATGAGCAGTTCTTC.

The chain links TRBV9 to TRBJ2-7, with 13 bases matching TRBD2. The CDR3 is 16 residues long. The V gene end was trimmed by 3 bases and the J gene end by 2 bases; junction bases not matched to a gene: 5. Germline CDR1 is SGDLS and CDR2 is YYNGEE. DNA for the CDR3: TGTGCCAGCAGCGCAAAGGGACTAGCGGGACCCTACGAGCAGTACTTC. Its protein product is CASSAKGLAGPYEQYF. Complete variable domain (other parts from reference TRBV9 and TRBJ2-7): DSGVTQTPKHLITATGQRVTLRCSPRSGDLSVYWYQQSLDQGLQFLIQYYNGEERAKGNILERFSAQQFPDLHSELNLSSLELGDSALYFCASSAKGLAGPYEQYFGPGTRLTVT.

The chain links TRBV4-2 to TRBJ1-2; no clear D. This CDR3 comprises 15 residues. V lost 0 bases to trimming and J lost 4 bases, with 12 bases between them. Per the germline V gene, CDR1 is LGHNA and CDR2 is YNFKEQ. The CDR3 loop is CASSQDPGRLYGYTF. DNA for the CDR3: TGTGCCAGCAGCCAAGATCCCGGGCGGCTCTATGGCTACACCTTC.

This rearrangement joins TRBV9 to TRBJ1-5; D may be TRBD1 (5 bases). Germline values: CDR1 SGDLS, CDR2 YYNGEE. The CDR3 is 14 amino acids. The ends were cut back, 3 bases at V and 5 bases at J, with 12 bases in the middle. The CDR3 nucleotides are TGTGCCAGCAGCGGGGGCTCGGGGCATCAGCCCCAGCATTTT. Protein product: CASSGGSGHQPQHF.

CDR3 nucleotide sequence: TGTGCCAGCAGCTTGCTTGAGGGGGGGAACGACAATGAGCAGTTCTTC. Translation gives CASSLLEGGNDNEQFF. The chain joins TRBV7-2 to TRBJ2-1; D is perhaps TRBD2 (7 bases). V was cut by 3 bases and J by 5 bases, with 17 bases left in between. This CDR3 contains 16 residues. Germline CDR1 and CDR2: SGHTA and FQGNSA.

On this clone itself: Additional DNA sequences in this sample encode the identical CDR3. The gene calls are TRBV4-3 and TRBJ1-2, with D possibly TRBD1 on 6 matching bases. The V and J ends lost 8 bases and 4 bases respectively, with 11 bases between them. Per the germline V gene, CDR1 is LGHNA and CDR2 is YSLEER. The CDR3 spans 12 residues. CDR3 DNA: TGCGCCAGCGGTGGGGGGCCCTATGGCTACACCTTC. It encodes CASGGGPYGYTF.

The chain is built from TRBV28 and TRBJ1-1, with unresolved D. In germline, CDR1 is MDHEN, CDR2 SYDVKM. This CDR3 has 13 amino acids. The V end was cut by 1 base, the J end by 0 bases, with 3 bases between. The CDR3 protein is CASSLFMNTEAFF. CDR3 in DNA: TGTGCCAGCAGTTTATTCATGAACACTGAAGCTTTCTTT.

This rearrangement joins TRBV27 to TRBJ2-7, with 10 bases lining up with TRBD2. Germline CDR1 is MNHEY and CDR2 is SMNVEV (reference sequence). Losses at the gene ends were 5 bases for V and 7 bases for J; bases not matched to a gene: 11. CDR3 length: 15 amino acids. CDR3 sequence: CASSPLAGRLSEQYF. Here the CDR3 DNA reads TGTGCCAGCAGTCCACTAGCGGGAAGGCTATCAGAGCAGTACTTC.

The chain combines TRBV28 with TRBJ2-1; D unclear. The ends were cut back, 10 bases at V and 10 bases at J, with 11 bases in the middle. Germline assignment: CDR1 MDHEN and CDR2 SYDVKM. This CDR3 has 10 residues. The CDR3 region is CATNSTEQFF. The CDR3, as DNA: TGTGCCACCAACTCCACGGAGCAGTTCTTC.

This clone was counted once. The chain joins TRBV10-3 to TRBJ2-7, with 8 bases fitting TRBD1. The CDR3 has 13 residues. Germline CDR1 and CDR2: ENHRY and SYGVKD. V gave up 7 bases and J gave up 5 bases; unmatched junction bases: 7. The CDR3 DNA follows: TGTGCCATCACCGAGGACAGGGCCAACGAGCAGTACTTC. Amino acid sequence: CAITEDRANEQYF.

V and J are TRBV10-2 and TRBJ2-3; 9 bases fit TRBD2. Germline values: CDR1 WSHSY, CDR2 SAAADI. The CDR3 is made up of 17 amino acids. The V and J ends lost 0 bases and 2 bases, in that order; junction bases with no gene match: 6. CDR3 sequence: CASSESASGRFTDTQYF. The CDR3 DNA is TGCGCCAGCAGTGAGTCAGCCAGCGGGAGGTTCACAGATACGCAGTATTTT.